This T cell receptor (beta chain) derives from a study of vaccination effects on CD4 cells after COVID-19. Turning to the study itself: Two-dose BNT162b2 or mRNA-1273 vaccination was given to participants. The study's findings and limits: Late in the post-vaccination period, infection-induced and vaccine-induced clones underwent marked clonal contraction.

Details on this clone: Its cognate antigen is unknown.

Only in-frame clones appear in the TCRdb table, and some are missing; sequencing was by immunoSEQ multiplex PCR. Of about 79,000 clones listed, 74% are singletons. ViraFEST assay sequencing came after antigen-specific CD4+ T cells were expanded with viral peptide pools. When about ten days of culture had elapsed, CD4+ T cells were isolated. No vaccinee had earlier SARS-CoV-2 infection, and nucleocapsid antibodies were negative. Cultures of about 2 million PBMC per well contained roughly 9.4 IU/ml IL-2 plus 10 ug/ml peptides. Germline CDR1 is SGHTA and CDR2 is FQGNSA. Between the trimmed V and J ends, which lost 1 base and 2 bases, there was a span of 5 bases. CDR3 length: 13 amino acids.

This sequence was found in a human donor who received a COVID-19 vaccine. The sample consisted of CD4+ T cells from PBMCs cultured with HCoV-229E spike peptides, taken before COVID-19 vaccination. V gene TRBV7-2 combines with J gene TRBJ2-5; D gene ambiguous. This CDR3 is CASSLGLQETQYF. DNA of the CDR3: TGTGCCAGCAGCTTAGGTCTACAAGAGACCCAGTACTTC.